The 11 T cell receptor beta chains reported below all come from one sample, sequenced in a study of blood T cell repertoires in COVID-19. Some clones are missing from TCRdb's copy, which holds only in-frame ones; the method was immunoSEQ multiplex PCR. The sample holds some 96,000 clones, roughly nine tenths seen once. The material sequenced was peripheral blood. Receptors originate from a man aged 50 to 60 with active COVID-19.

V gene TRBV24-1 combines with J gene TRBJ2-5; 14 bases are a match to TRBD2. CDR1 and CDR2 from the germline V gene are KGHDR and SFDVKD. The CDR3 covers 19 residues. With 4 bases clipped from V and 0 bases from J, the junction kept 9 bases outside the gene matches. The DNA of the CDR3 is TGTGCCACCAGTGACCCCGGGACTAGCGGGAGCTGGTACCAAGAGACCCAGTACTTC. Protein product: CATSDPGTSGSWYQETQYF.

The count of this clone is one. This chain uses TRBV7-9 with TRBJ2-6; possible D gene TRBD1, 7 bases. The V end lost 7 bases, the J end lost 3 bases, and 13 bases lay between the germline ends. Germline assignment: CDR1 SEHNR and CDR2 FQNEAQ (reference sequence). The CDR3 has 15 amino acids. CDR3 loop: CASNYRGGGANVLTF. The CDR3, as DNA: TGTGCCAGCAATTACAGGGGAGGTGGGGCCAACGTCCTGACTTTC.

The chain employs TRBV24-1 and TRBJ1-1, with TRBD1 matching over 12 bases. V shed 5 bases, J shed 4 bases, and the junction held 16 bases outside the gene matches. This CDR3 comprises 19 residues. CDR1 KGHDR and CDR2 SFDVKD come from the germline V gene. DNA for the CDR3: TGTGCCACCAGTGGCCAACCCGGGACAGGGGGCGCAAGGTCCACTGAAGCTTTCTTT. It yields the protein CATSGQPGTGGARSTEAFF.

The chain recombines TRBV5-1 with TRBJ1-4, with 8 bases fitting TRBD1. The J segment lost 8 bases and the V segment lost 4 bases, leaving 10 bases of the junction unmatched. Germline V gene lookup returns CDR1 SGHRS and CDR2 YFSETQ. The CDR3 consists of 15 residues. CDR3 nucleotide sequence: TGCGCCAGCAGCCGACAGGGGCAAGAAGGGGAAAAACTGTTTTTT. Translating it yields CASSRQGQEGEKLFF.

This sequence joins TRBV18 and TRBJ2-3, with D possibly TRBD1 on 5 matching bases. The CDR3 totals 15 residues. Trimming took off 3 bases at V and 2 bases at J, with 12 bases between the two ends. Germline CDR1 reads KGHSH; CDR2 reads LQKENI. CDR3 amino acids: CASSPFKGNTDTQYF. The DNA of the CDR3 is TGTGCCAGCTCACCGTTCAAGGGGAACACAGATACGCAGTATTTT.

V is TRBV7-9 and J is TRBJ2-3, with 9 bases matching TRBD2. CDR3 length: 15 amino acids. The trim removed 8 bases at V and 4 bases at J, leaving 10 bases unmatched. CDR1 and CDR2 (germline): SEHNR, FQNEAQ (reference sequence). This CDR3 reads CASGTGTSIPDTQYF. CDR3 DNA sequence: TGTGCCAGCGGAACCGGGACTAGCATCCCAGATACGCAGTATTTT.

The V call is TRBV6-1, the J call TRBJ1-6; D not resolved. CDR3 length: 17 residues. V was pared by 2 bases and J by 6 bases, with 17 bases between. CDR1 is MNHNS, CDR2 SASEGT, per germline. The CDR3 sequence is CASSERPNPGSNSPLHF. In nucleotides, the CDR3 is TGTGCCAGCAGTGAAAGGCCCAACCCCGGGAGTAATTCACCCCTCCACTTT.

CDR3 residues: CASSPTSGRAVGELFF. The CDR3 nucleotides are TGTGCCAGCAGCCCAACTAGCGGGAGGGCCGTCGGGGAGCTGTTTTTT. This chain joins TRBV13 and TRBJ2-2; TRBD2 matches at 13 bases. The CDR3 length is 16 residues. Germline CDR1 and CDR2: PRHDT and FYEKMQ (reference sequence). V dropped 5 bases and J dropped 7; count of bases not matched to a gene: 7.

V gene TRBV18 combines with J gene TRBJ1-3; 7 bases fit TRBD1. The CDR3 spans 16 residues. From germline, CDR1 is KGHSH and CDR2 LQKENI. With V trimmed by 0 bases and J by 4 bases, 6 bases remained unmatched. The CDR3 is CASSPPDRSRGNTIYF. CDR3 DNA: TGTGCCAGCTCACCACCGGACAGGTCCAGGGGAAACACCATATATTTT.

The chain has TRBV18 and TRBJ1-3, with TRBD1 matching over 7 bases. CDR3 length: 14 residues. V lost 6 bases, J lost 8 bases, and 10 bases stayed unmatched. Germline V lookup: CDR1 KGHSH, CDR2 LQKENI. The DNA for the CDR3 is TGTGCCAGCTCGATCGGGACAGACGGATACACCATATATTTT. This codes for CASSIGTDGYTIYF.

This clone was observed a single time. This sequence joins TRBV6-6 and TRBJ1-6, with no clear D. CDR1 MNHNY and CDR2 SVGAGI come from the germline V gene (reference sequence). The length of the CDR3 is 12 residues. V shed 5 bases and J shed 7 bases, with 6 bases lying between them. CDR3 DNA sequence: TGTGCCAGCAGTGCCCAGAATTCACCCCTCCACTTT. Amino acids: CASSAQNSPLHF.